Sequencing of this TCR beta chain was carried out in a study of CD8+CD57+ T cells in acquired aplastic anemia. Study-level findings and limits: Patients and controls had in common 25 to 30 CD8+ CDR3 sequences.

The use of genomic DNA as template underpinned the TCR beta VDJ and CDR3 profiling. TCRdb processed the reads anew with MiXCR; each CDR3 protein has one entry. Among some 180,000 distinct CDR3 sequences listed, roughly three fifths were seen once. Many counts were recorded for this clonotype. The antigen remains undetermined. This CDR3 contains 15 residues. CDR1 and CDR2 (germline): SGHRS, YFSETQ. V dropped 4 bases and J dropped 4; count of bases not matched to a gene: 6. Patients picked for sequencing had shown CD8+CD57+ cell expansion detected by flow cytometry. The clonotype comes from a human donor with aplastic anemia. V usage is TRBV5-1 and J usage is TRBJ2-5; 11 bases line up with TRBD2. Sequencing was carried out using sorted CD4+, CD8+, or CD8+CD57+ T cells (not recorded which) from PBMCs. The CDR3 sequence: CASSPSGGLLETQYF. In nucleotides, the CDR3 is TGCGCCAGCAGCCCTAGCGGGGGGCTACTAGAGACCCAGTACTTC.